Presented here are 32 T cell receptor beta chains from one specimen sequenced in a study of T cell responses to AZD1222 COVID-19 vaccine. Clones were read by immunoSEQ multiplex PCR, and TCRdb kept only the in-frame ones, dropping some. The table has some 170,000 clones, 70% to 90% seen once. The source was peripheral blood, collected on day 0 of AZD1222 vaccination. The receptors were gathered from an adult in good health.

The chain couples TRBV7-2 to TRBJ2-2, with TRBD1 identical over 10 bases. CDR3 length: 14 amino acids. Germline V gives CDR1 SGHTA, CDR2 FQGNSA. V trimming: 5 bases; J trimming: 4 bases; junction bases outside the gene matches: 1. This CDR3 reads CASSRTGGTGELFF. The DNA of the CDR3 is TGTGCCAGCAGCCGGACAGGGGGCACCGGGGAGCTGTTTTTT.

The chain combines TRBV5-6 with TRBJ1-1; perhaps TRBD1 as D (6 bases). This CDR3 contains 13 residues. Per germline, CDR1 SGHDT and CDR2 YYEEEE. The V end was cut by 6 bases, the J end by 2 bases, with 11 bases between. The chain's CDR3 is CASTWGGNTEAFF. CDR3 sequence (DNA): TGTGCCAGCACCTGGGGGGGCAACACTGAAGCTTTCTTT.

This clone was seen just once. V usage is TRBV5-4 and J usage is TRBJ1-4; D unresolved. V was trimmed by 6 bases and J by 8 bases, leaving 14 bases between them. CDR3 size: 13 residues. The germline V gene encodes CDR1 SGHNT and CDR2 YYREEE (reference sequence). The CDR3 DNA sequence: TGTGCCAGCAAGGGCCTTCGGACGGAAAAACTGTTTTTT. As protein: CASKGLRTEKLFF.

The chain combines TRBV3-1 (or the pseudogene TRBV3-2) with TRBJ1-2; a weak D match, TRBD1 (5 bases). The CDR3 extends over 15 amino acids. Trimming stripped 3 bases from V and 3 bases from J, with 14 bases between. Germline V gene sequence: CDR1 LGHDT, CDR2 YNNKEL (reference sequence). CDR3 in DNA: TGTGCCAGCAGCCAGGCAAGACAGATATACTATGGCTACACCTTC. Translation: CASSQARQIYYGYTF.

The rearrangement links TRBV12-1 to TRBJ2-1; TRBD2 is the table's D call, not checked against the DNA. TRBV12-1 is an annotated pseudogene. The CDR3 length is 16 residues. The CDR3, as DNA: TGTGCCAGCAGCTTTGAGGCTAGCGGGAAATACAATGAGCAGTTCTTC. Protein: CASSFEASGKYNEQFF.

The chain has TRBV15 and TRBJ1-2, with D possibly matching TRBD1 (5 bases). Per the germline V gene, CDR1 is LNHNV and CDR2 is YYDKDF (reference sequence). This CDR3 region has 13 residues. Deletions cut 0 bases from V and 7 bases from J, with 9 bases between. The CDR3 reads CATSRDRVAGYTF. The CDR3, as DNA: TGTGCCACCAGCAGAGACAGGGTCGCTGGCTACACCTTC. Supplemented by reference TRBV15 and TRBJ1-2, the full variable domain reads DAMVIQNPRYQVTQFGKPVTLSCSQTLNHNVMYWYQQKSSQAPKLLFHYYDKDFNNEADTPDNFQSRRPNTSFCFLDIRSPGLGDTAMYLCATSRDRVAGYTFGSGTRLTVV.

The chain uses TRBV5-1 and TRBJ1-2; 7 nucleotides agree with TRBD1. The germline CDR1 and CDR2 sequences are SGHRS and YFSETQ. V lost 7 bases to trimming and J lost 0 bases; unmatched junction nucleotides: 6. The CDR3 is 14 residues long. The CDR3, as DNA: TGCGCCAGCGATCCAGGGGGTTCTAACTATGGCTACACCTTC. Translation gives CASDPGGSNYGYTF.

V usage is TRBV6-5 and J usage is TRBJ1-2; D is uncertain. This CDR3 is built from 13 residues. Germline-derived CDR1 and CDR2 are MNHEY and SVGAGI. V was shortened by 2 bases and J by 2 bases, with 6 bases between the two germline ends. The CDR3 DNA reads as TGTGCCAGCAGTTACGACGGAAACTATGGCTACACCTTC. Amino acid sequence: CASSYDGNYGYTF.

The genes are TRBV4-3 and TRBJ1-3, with 8 bases lining up with TRBD1. The CDR3 is 20 residues long. The V and J ends lost 0 bases and 4 bases, in that order; junction bases with no gene match: 17. Germline V lookup: CDR1 LGHNA, CDR2 YSLEER. DNA for the CDR3: TGCGCCAGCAGCCAAGATGCGGGACAGGTGGGTTCGTCTGGAGGAAACACCATATATTTT. This encodes CASSQDAGQVGSSGGNTIYF.

This rearrangement joins TRBV4-2 to TRBJ2-3, with 8 bases aligning to TRBD2. The germline V gene has CDR1 LGHNA and CDR2 YNFKEQ. CDR3 length: 15 residues. After removal of 6 bases from V and 3 bases from J, the junction contained 8 bases not matched to a gene. In nucleotides, the CDR3 is TGTGCCAGCAGGGGGTGGAGCGGGGGTACAGATACGCAGTATTTT. This codes for CASRGWSGGTDTQYF.

The CDR3 coding sequence is TGTGCCAGCAGGGGACAGGGGGTAGGTGGCTACACCTTC. It specifies CASRGQGVGGYTF. The genes are TRBV27 and TRBJ1-2; the match to TRBD1 covers 11 bases. Germline CDR1 is MNHEY and CDR2 is SMNVEV (reference sequence). The V segment lost 6 bases and the J segment 7 bases; nucleotides outside the gene matches: 4. There are 13 residues in the CDR3.

The chain uses TRBV28 and TRBJ1-2, with a weak D call TRBD1 (6 bases). Trimming removed 1 base from V and 7 bases from J, with 10 bases in between. The CDR3 extends over 13 amino acids. Per the germline V gene, CDR1 is MDHEN and CDR2 is SYDVKM. CDR3 protein: CASSLLGGSGYTF. CDR3 coding DNA: TGTGCCAGCAGTTTATTAGGGGGGAGTGGCTACACCTTC.

The V gene is TRBV24-1, the J gene TRBJ2-1, with 7 bases that match TRBD2. The CDR3 has 16 residues. Trimming cost V 4 bases and J 3 bases; bases outside gene matches: 8. Germline lookup yields CDR1 KGHDR and CDR2 SFDVKD. The CDR3 DNA follows: TGTGCCACCAGTGACTCCGGGACTAAGGGCTACAATGAGCAGTTCTTC. Translated, it gives CATSDSGTKGYNEQFF.

The J gene is TRBJ1-5, the V gene TRBV6-5, with D maybe TRBD1 (6 bases). Trimming took off 5 bases at V and 0 bases at J, with 8 bases between the two ends. The CDR3 is made up of 14 amino acids. Germline assignment: CDR1 MNHEY and CDR2 SVGAGI. This chain's CDR3 is CASSPGDSNQPQHF. The CDR3 DNA follows: TGTGCCAGCAGTCCAGGGGATAGCAATCAGCCCCAGCATTTT.

The chain combines TRBV4-2 with TRBJ2-1; TRBD2 agrees at 8 bases. The germline CDR1 and CDR2 sequences are LGHNA and YNFKEQ. This CDR3 contains 17 residues. The V and J ends lost 1 base and 5 bases, in that order; junction bases with no gene match: 10. CDR3 DNA: TGTGCCAGCAGCCAAGCTGGGACTAGGGGGGTAGACAATGAGCAGTTCTTC. This encodes CASSQAGTRGVDNEQFF.

The rearrangement joins TRBV5-4 to TRBJ1-2; the D is unclear. This CDR3 is 14 amino acids long. Looked up from germline, CDR1 is SGHNT and CDR2 is YYREEE (reference sequence). Trimming stripped 3 bases from V and 4 bases from J, with 13 bases between. CDR3 protein: CASSSERRAYGYTF. The DNA of the CDR3 is TGTGCCAGCAGCTCCGAACGCCGGGCCTATGGCTACACCTTC. The whole variable domain, filled in from reference TRBV5-4 and TRBJ1-2, reads ETGVTQSPTHLIKTRGQQVTLRCSSQSGHNTVSWYQQALGQGPQFIFQYYREEENGRGNFPPRFSGLQFPNYSSELNVNALELDDSALYLCASSSERRAYGYTFGSGTRLTVV.

This chain links TRBV7-8 with TRBJ2-1; D gene uncertain. The CDR3 sequence is 16 residues long. V was trimmed by 4 bases and J by 5 bases, leaving 18 bases between them. In germline, CDR1 is SGHVS, CDR2 FQNEAQ. The CDR3 here is CASSSNPLAGDNEQFF. The CDR3 bases are TGTGCCAGCAGCTCAAATCCTTTAGCTGGAGACAATGAGCAGTTCTTC.

This clone was counted a single time. The genes are TRBV4-2 and TRBJ2-5, with 11 bases identical to TRBD2. The V and J ends lost 2 bases and 5 bases, in that order; junction bases with no gene match: 4. This CDR3 is built from 15 residues. Germline loops: CDR1 LGHNA, CDR2 YNFKEQ. The CDR3 loop is CASSQTSGSSETQYF. In nucleotides, the CDR3 is TGTGCCAGCAGCCAAACTAGCGGGAGTTCGGAGACCCAGTACTTC.

The chain combines TRBV29-1 with TRBJ2-1, with 10 bases matching TRBD1. The CDR3 totals 13 residues. Germline loops: CDR1 SQVTM, CDR2 ANQGSEA. V shed 3 bases, J shed 6 bases, and the junction held 2 bases outside the gene matches. The CDR3 loop is CSVERDRGNEQFF. DNA of the CDR3: TGCAGCGTTGAGCGGGACAGGGGCAATGAGCAGTTCTTC.

The chain uses TRBV20-1 and TRBJ2-5, with a weak D call TRBD2 (7 bases). The CDR3 is 13 amino acids. In germline, CDR1 is DFQATT, CDR2 SNEGSKA (reference sequence). The germline V and J ends were trimmed by 3 bases and 5 bases, with 13 bases remaining between them. Here the CDR3 DNA reads TGCAGTGCTAGTCGGGGGGCCGAGGAGACCCAGTACTTC. Its protein is CSASRGAEETQYF.

The chain uses TRBV21-1 and TRBJ2-4. TRBV21-1 is recorded as a pseudogene. This CDR3 spans 15 amino acids. As DNA, the CDR3 is TGTGCCAGCACCCCCCCGGCCCCCTATGCGAACATTCAGTACTTC. This codes for CASTPPAPYANIQYF.

The V call is TRBV11-2, the J call TRBJ1-3, with D tentatively TRBD1 (5 bases). Germline V gene sequence: CDR1 SGHAT, CDR2 FQNNGV. The CDR3 is 16 residues long. The V gene lost 5 bases and the J gene lost 0 bases, with 14 bases spanning the gap. CDR3 amino acids: CASSQGRSSSGNTIYF. CDR3 nucleotides: TGTGCCAGCAGCCAGGGACGCAGTAGCTCTGGAAACACCATATATTTT.

This chain joins TRBV5-1 and TRBJ2-5; 13 nucleotides agree with TRBD2. The V segment lost 4 bases and the J segment 4 bases; nucleotides outside the gene matches: 4. This CDR3 spans 15 amino acids. Germline V gives CDR1 SGHRS, CDR2 YFSETQ. The CDR3 DNA follows: TGCGCCAGCAGCCCCACTAGCGGGGGGGCAGAGACCCAGTACTTC. Translation: CASSPTSGGAETQYF.

The CDR3 reads CALTRGGQPGNTIYF. In DNA form, the CDR3 reads TGTGCCCTAACCCGGGGGGGACAACCTGGAAACACCATATATTTT. The chain is built from TRBV18 and TRBJ1-3; TRBD1 is a possible D gene (6 bases). The CDR3 has 15 amino acids. V lost 11 bases and J 2 bases, leaving 19 bases between the germline ends. Germline loops: CDR1 KGHSH, CDR2 LQKENI.

The rearrangement joins TRBV3-1 (or the pseudogene TRBV3-2) to TRBJ2-1; D unresolved. Deletions cut 4 bases from V and 0 bases from J, with 10 bases between. Germline values: CDR1 LGHDT, CDR2 YNNKEL (reference sequence). This CDR3 comprises 15 residues. CDR3: CASSRSQISYNEQFF. In nucleotides, the CDR3 is TGTGCCAGCAGCCGGTCTCAAATCTCCTACAATGAGCAGTTCTTC.

The V and J genes are TRBV10-3 and TRBJ2-2; TRBD1 aligns across 9 bases. The CDR3 sequence is 15 residues long. The V and J ends lost 7 bases and 7 bases, in that order; junction bases with no gene match: 10. Germline assignment: CDR1 ENHRY and CDR2 SYGVKD. The CDR3 nucleotides are TGTGCCATCACTGGGACACAGGGGGCCGGCGGGGAGCTGTTTTTT. As protein: CAITGTQGAGGELFF.

The CDR3 nucleotides are TGTGCCAGCAGCCCCGGTGGTGAAGGGGGCAGATATGGCTACACCTTC. Amino acids: CASSPGGEGGRYGYTF. J is TRBJ1-2 and V is TRBV5-5; 7 nucleotides align to TRBD1. CDR1 is SGHKS and CDR2 is YYEKEE in the germline V gene (reference sequence). CDR3 size: 16 residues. Trimming removed 4 bases from V and 5 bases from J; junction bases left unmatched: 14.

The V and J genes are TRBV24-1 and TRBJ2-1, with 7 bases matching TRBD2. Per the germline V gene, CDR1 is KGHDR and CDR2 is SFDVKD. The CDR3 totals 18 residues. Germline trimming cut 0 bases from V and 8 bases from J; bases unmatched to any gene: 15. The DNA of the CDR3 is TGTGCCACCAGTGATTTGCCCGGAGCCGGCGGGAGTGGGGATGAGCAGTTCTTC. This gives the protein CATSDLPGAGGSGDEQFF.

The V gene is TRBV3-1 (or the pseudogene TRBV3-2), the J gene TRBJ1-5, with unresolved D. The CDR3 extends over 14 amino acids. CDR1 is LGHDT and CDR2 is YNNKEL in the germline V gene (reference sequence). The V end lost 0 bases, the J end lost 1 base, and 4 bases lay between the germline ends. The CDR3 is CASSQEGSNQPQHF. Here the CDR3 DNA reads TGTGCCAGCAGCCAAGAGGGCAGCAATCAGCCCCAGCATTTT.

The gene calls are TRBV11-2 and TRBJ2-3; D tentatively reads TRBD1 or TRBD2 (6 bases each). Germline CDR1 is SGHAT and CDR2 is FQNNGV. Trimming stripped 5 bases from V and 3 bases from J, with 15 bases between. The CDR3 totals 15 residues. The CDR3 DNA reads as TGTGCCAGCAGCCGAGGGGGGCTTGGGACAGATACGCAGTATTTT. It translates to CASSRGGLGTDTQYF.

This chain links TRBV24-1 with TRBJ1-2; D gene unclear. Germline CDR1 reads KGHDR; CDR2 reads SFDVKD. V was shortened by 9 bases and J by 3 bases, with 16 bases between the two germline ends. This CDR3 has 14 amino acids. The CDR3 bases are TGTGCCACCCGAGGGCCGGGCAGCGACTATGGCTACACCTTC. Translated: CATRGPGSDYGYTF.

This clone was recorded only once. The chain has TRBV28 and TRBJ2-1; TRBD1 agrees at 9 bases. The CDR3 has 14 residues. J lost 6 bases, V lost 6 bases, and 6 bases had no gene match. Germline CDR1 reads MDHEN; CDR2 reads SYDVKM. This CDR3 is CASSRDRVLNEQFF. In nucleotides, the CDR3 is TGTGCCAGCAGCCGGGACAGGGTCCTCAATGAGCAGTTCTTC.